Listed below are T cell receptor beta chains from one sample, sequenced in a study of blood T cell repertoires in COVID-19. This table comes from immunoSEQ multiplex PCR, and its TCRdb copy is limited to in-frame clones, with some not included. The sample consists of approximately 61,000 clones, 65% to 85% of them appearing once. Sequencing used peripheral blood. These receptors all come from a woman aged 70-85 years with acute or convalescent COVID-19. The CDR3 runs from the conserved cysteine through the conserved F or W. A D gene is named only where the DNA matches it firmly. Only part of the rows carry a size: once, few, many, or a class if the clone is expanded.

v_gene	j_gene	d_gene	abundance	CDR3aa	CDR3nt
TRBV3-1/TRBV3-2	TRBJ2-5	NA	NA	CASKDSFTQYF	TGTGCCAGCAAGGACAGCTTTACCCAGTACTTC
TRBV3-1/TRBV3-2	TRBJ2-3	NA	NA	CASSQTPSSTDTQYF	TGTGCCAGCAGCCAAACTCCTTCTAGCACAGATACGCAGTATTTT
TRBV6-5	TRBJ2-7	NA	NA	CASRSGPGSYEQYF	TGTGCCAGCAGATCAGGGCCCGGTTCCTACGAGCAGTACTTC
TRBV2	TRBJ2-1	NA	NA	CASSEGELEFF	TGTGCCAGCAGTGAAGGCGAATTGGAGTTCTTC
TRBV4-1	TRBJ1-1	TRBD1	few	CASSQSTDRVRTEAFF	TGCGCCAGCAGCCAATCCACGGACAGGGTGAGGACTGAAGCTTTCTTT
TRBV28	TRBJ2-2	TRBD1	NA	CASSLGTANTGELFF	TGTGCCAGCAGTTTAGGGACAGCGAACACCGGGGAGCTGTTTTTT
TRBV7-3	TRBJ2-1	TRBD2	NA	CASSLAGGGFNEQFF	TGTGCCAGCAGCCTCGCCGGCGGGGGATTCAATGAGCAGTTCTTC
TRBV10-3	TRBJ1-1	NA	NA	CAISSQALNTEAFF	TGTGCCATCAGTTCTCAGGCCCTGAACACTGAAGCTTTCTTT
TRBV27	TRBJ1-2	NA	NA	CASSLYGSGYTF	TGTGCCAGCAGTTTATACGGTAGTGGCTACACCTTC
TRBV19	TRBJ2-1	TRBD2	NA	CASSMVLAGTSNEQFF	TGTGCCAGTAGTATGGTGCTAGCGGGGACATCCAATGAGCAGTTCTTC
TRBV12-3/TRBV12-4	TRBJ2-7	NA	NA	CASSDSSYEQYF	TGTGCCAGCAGCGACAGTTCCTACGAGCAGTACTTC
TRBV2	TRBJ1-1	TRBD1	NA	CASSGPDRSTEAFF	TGTGCCAGCAGTGGACCGGACAGGAGCACTGAAGCTTTCTTT
TRBV6-5	TRBJ1-6	NA	NA	CASSYRPGQPNSPLHF	TGTGCCAGCAGTTACCGACCGGGACAACCAAATTCACCCCTCCACTTT
TRBV5-4	TRBJ2-5	TRBD2	NA	CASSPRGLGQETQYF	TGTGCCAGCAGCCCTAGGGGACTAGGACAAGAGACCCAGTACTTC
TRBV5-6	TRBJ2-3	TRBD1	NA	CASSSTGGRADTQYF	TGTGCCAGCAGCTCAACAGGGGGCCGGGCAGATACGCAGTATTTT
TRBV13	TRBJ2-2	TRBD2	NA	CASSPSPGLARNTGELFF	TGTGCCAGCAGCCCATCCCCAGGACTAGCACGAAACACCGGGGAGCTGTTTTTT
TRBV5-1	TRBJ1-1	NA	NA	CASSAGRQEAFF	TGCGCCAGCAGCGCGGGCCGCCAGGAAGCTTTCTTT